One sample yielded the 17 T cell receptor beta chains listed below, sequenced in a study of CD8 T cells in Susac syndrome. RNA amounts of roughly 0.45 to 1 ug underwent reverse transcription with random hexamers. MiXCR, applied by TCRdb to the immunoSEQ multiplex PCR reads, yields one record per CDR3 protein. The repertoire has approximately 120,000 distinct CDR3 sequences, approximately 93% of them found once; the top ten carry approximately 0.31%. Sequencing was done on a sample of CD8+ T cells from PBMCs. The receptors originated from a human donor with multiple sclerosis.

V gene TRBV10-2 combines with J gene TRBJ1-6; D remains ambiguous. This CDR3 is 15 amino acids long. Germline V lookup: CDR1 WSHSY, CDR2 SAAADI. Trimming pared 5 bases from V and 2 bases from J, leaving 10 bases between. This CDR3 reads CASSRPWPYNSPLHF. The CDR3 DNA reads TGCGCCAGCAGTCGCCCCTGGCCCTATAATTCACCCCTCCACTTT.

The V and J genes are TRBV20-1 and TRBJ1-2; the D gene is possibly TRBD1 (5 bases). This CDR3 is 15 amino acids long. CDR1 and CDR2 (germline): DFQATT, SNEGSKA (reference sequence). Trimming removed 3 bases at V and 4 bases at J, with 18 bases between. CDR3 in amino acids: CSARSPGGTFYGYTF. Written as DNA, the CDR3 is TGCAGTGCTAGGTCTCCGGGGGGAACCTTCTATGGCTACACCTTC.

The CDR3 coding sequence is TGTGCCAGCCAGGGGGCTGACACTGAAGCTTTCTTT. This encodes CASQGADTEAFF. V is TRBV12-3 or TRBV12-4 and J is TRBJ1-1; 8 nucleotides line up with TRBD1. The CDR3 consists of 12 residues. V was pared by 8 bases and J by 3 bases, with 2 bases of the junction left unmatched.

J is TRBJ1-6 and V is TRBV6-2 or TRBV6-3; 7 positions agree with TRBD1. Germline loops: CDR1 MNHEY, CDR2 SVGEGT. V was clipped by 6 bases and J by 7 bases; unmatched bases: 9. The CDR3 loop spans 15 amino acids. The CDR3 region is CASSRTGDGNSPLHF. The CDR3 region has the DNA TGTGCCAGCAGCCGAACAGGGGATGGAAATTCACCCCTCCACTTT.

The CDR3 coding sequence is TGTGCCAGCAGTGAACCCGTCAGGCCCACGGACGAGCAGTACGTC. Residues: CASSEPVRPTDEQYV. The chain is built from TRBV6-1 and TRBJ2-7; D unresolved. This CDR3 has 15 residues. Between the trimmed V and J ends, which lost 2 bases and 5 bases, there was a span of 16 bases. The V gene's germline CDR1 is MNHNS and CDR2 SASEGT.

The V call is TRBV29-1, the J call TRBJ2-5, with D tentatively TRBD1 or TRBD2 (5 bases each). The germline CDR1 and CDR2 sequences are SQVTM and ANQGSEA. CDR3 length: 13 residues. Trimming pared 7 bases from V and 7 bases from J, leaving 19 bases between. For the CDR3, the DNA is TGCAGCGCCTGGGACGGACGGAATGGGACCCAGTACTTC. This translates into CSAWDGRNGTQYF.

The CDR3 loop reads CASSSRVYEQYV. CDR3 coding DNA: TGTGCCAGCAGCAGCAGGGTCTACGAGCAGTACGTC. The chain has TRBV6-2 or TRBV6-3 and TRBJ2-7; a possible D gene is TRBD1 (5 bases). Trimming removed 6 bases from V and 3 bases from J, with 9 bases in between. Germline V lookup: CDR1 MNHEY, CDR2 SVGEGT. This CDR3 is built from 12 residues.

V and J are TRBV30 and TRBJ1-6, with 9 bases fitting TRBD1. Trimming at V came to 4 bases and at J to 9 bases, leaving 7 bases not matched to a gene. Germline CDR1 GTSNPN, CDR2 SVGIG (reference sequence). This CDR3 has 14 amino acids. The CDR3 region is CAWTPGQGASPLHF. In DNA, the CDR3 is TGTGCCTGGACGCCGGGACAGGGAGCTTCACCCCTCCACTTT. Full variable domain (missing parts from reference TRBV30 and TRBJ1-6): SQTIHQWPATLVQPVGSPLSLECTVEGTSNPNLYWYRQAAGRGLQLLFYSVGIGQISSEVPQNLSASRPQDRQFILSSKKLLLSDSGFYLCAWTPGQGASPLHFGNGTRLTVT.

This clonotype was observed a handful of times. This rearrangement joins TRBV4-1 to TRBJ2-1; 14 bases match TRBD2. V lost 3 bases and J lost 9; bases outside the gene matches: 13. This CDR3 has 18 amino acids. CDR1 is MGHRA and CDR2 is YSYEKL in the germline V gene. As DNA, the CDR3 is TGCGCCAGCAGCCATCGCGTAACCGGGACTAGCGGGAGTGGTGAGCAGTTCTTC. This encodes CASSHRVTGTSGSGEQFF.

V usage is TRBV27 and J usage is TRBJ2-5; 9 bases map to TRBD1. The germline gives CDR1 MNHEY, CDR2 SMNVEV (reference sequence). Trimming removed 3 bases from V and 5 bases from J; junction bases left unmatched: 4. The CDR3 consists of 14 residues. CDR3 sequence: CASSFTGGPETQYF. DNA for the CDR3: TGTGCCAGCAGTTTCACAGGGGGCCCGGAGACCCAGTACTTC.

The CDR3 loop is CASSQGERESYEQYV. The CDR3 DNA sequence: TGCGCCAGCAGCCAAGGGGAGCGGGAGAGCTACGAGCAGTACGTC. The chain links TRBV4-1 to TRBJ2-7; 8 bases match TRBD2. Germline CDR1 and CDR2: MGHRA and YSYEKL. This CDR3 comprises 15 residues. The V gene end was trimmed by 1 base and the J gene end by 3 bases; junction bases not matched to a gene: 5.

The chain recombines TRBV4-1 with TRBJ2-1; the match to TRBD2 covers 7 bases. Germline values: CDR1 MGHRA, CDR2 YSYEKL. V lost 5 bases, J lost 4 bases, and 5 bases stayed unmatched. The CDR3 consists of 14 residues. The CDR3 spells CASSRGGPYNEQFF. The CDR3 bases are TGCGCCAGCAGCAGGGGAGGGCCGTACAATGAGCAGTTCTTC.

The chain combines TRBV11-2 with TRBJ2-7, with D unresolved. Trimming pared 6 bases from V and 6 bases from J, leaving 15 bases between. CDR3 length: 13 amino acids. CDR1 SGHAT and CDR2 FQNNGV come from the germline V gene. The CDR3 here is CASREYPGGEQYF. The CDR3 nucleotides read TGTGCCAGCAGGGAATACCCGGGCGGCGAGCAGTACTTC.

This clonotype was detected only a few times. This sequence joins TRBV7-9 and TRBJ2-1; 8 positions agree with TRBD1. Trimming at V came to 6 bases and at J to 0 bases, leaving 4 bases not matched to a gene. There are 15 residues in the CDR3. The germline CDR1 and CDR2 sequences are SEHNR and FQNEAQ (reference sequence). In DNA, the CDR3 is TGTGCCAGCAGTGGGGGGACAGGCTCCTACAATGAGCAGTTCTTC. Encoded protein: CASSGGTGSYNEQFF.

The V and J genes are TRBV7-9 and TRBJ2-5; D remains unclear. The V end lost 2 bases, the J end lost 0 bases, and 10 bases lay between the germline ends. This CDR3 is built from 15 residues. Germline lookup yields CDR1 SEHNR and CDR2 FQNEAQ (reference sequence). CDR3 in amino acids: CASSLQDEYQETQYF. Here the CDR3 DNA reads TGTGCCAGCAGCTTACAGGATGAGTACCAAGAGACCCAGTACTTC.

The gene calls are TRBV9 and TRBJ2-5; 8 positions match TRBD1. The junction had 9 bases not matched to a gene; V was cut back by 3 bases and J by 5 bases. Germline CDR1 reads SGDLS; CDR2 reads YYNGEE. The CDR3 extends over 15 amino acids. The CDR3 nucleotides read TGTGCCAGCAGCGCCGACAGGGGAGGTCGGGAGACCCAGTACTTC. Amino acid sequence: CASSADRGGRETQYF.

The chain employs TRBV4-1 and TRBJ1-4; possibly TRBD1 for D (5 bases). The CDR3 has 15 residues. Per the germline V gene, CDR1 is MGHRA and CDR2 is YSYEKL. Trimming took off 3 bases at V and 7 bases at J, with 15 bases between the two ends. This CDR3 is CASSQKTETVEKLFF. CDR3 sequence (DNA): TGCGCCAGCAGCCAGAAGACAGAGACGGTTGAAAAACTGTTTTTT.